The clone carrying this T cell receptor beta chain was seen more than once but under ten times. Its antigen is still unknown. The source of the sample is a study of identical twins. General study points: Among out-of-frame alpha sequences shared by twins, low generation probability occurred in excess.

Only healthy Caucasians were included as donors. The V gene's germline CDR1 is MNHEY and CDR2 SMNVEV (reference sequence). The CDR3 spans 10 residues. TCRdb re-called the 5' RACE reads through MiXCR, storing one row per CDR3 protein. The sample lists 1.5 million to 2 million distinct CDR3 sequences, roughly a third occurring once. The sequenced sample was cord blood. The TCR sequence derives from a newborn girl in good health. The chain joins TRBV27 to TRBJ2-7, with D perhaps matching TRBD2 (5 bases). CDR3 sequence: CVAGDYEQYF. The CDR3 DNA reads TGTGTCGCGGGTGACTACGAGCAGTACTTC.